The clone carrying this T cell receptor beta chain was recorded once. The source of the sample is a study of T cell responses to AZD1222 COVID-19 vaccine. The germline V and J ends were trimmed by 1 base and 1 base, with 7 bases remaining between them. The germline CDR1 and CDR2 sequences are LNHDA and SQIVND (reference sequence). This CDR3 spans 14 amino acids. Generated by immunoSEQ multiplex PCR, the TCRdb table keeps only in-frame clones and is missing some. The profile covers 82,000 or so clones, with over 90% appearing a single time and over 4.5% taken by the ten largest. V is TRBV19 and J is TRBJ1-1; TRBD1 is a possible D gene (5 bases). The receptor was derived from an adult in good health. The source material was peripheral blood, sampled on day 0 of AZD1222 vaccination. CDR3: CASSIGGSNTEAFF. The CDR3 DNA sequence: TGTGCCAGTAGTATAGGGGGGTCGAACACTGAAGCTTTCTTT.